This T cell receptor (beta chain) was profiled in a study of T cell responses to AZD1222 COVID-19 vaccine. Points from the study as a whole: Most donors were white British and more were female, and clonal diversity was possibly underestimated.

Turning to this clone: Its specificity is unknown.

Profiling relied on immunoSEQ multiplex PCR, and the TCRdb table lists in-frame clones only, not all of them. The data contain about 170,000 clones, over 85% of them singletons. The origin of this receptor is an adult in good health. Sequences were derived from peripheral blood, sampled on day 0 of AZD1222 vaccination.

The CDR3 loop is CASSPRLLVDEQYF. The CDR3 DNA reads as TGTGCCAGCTCACCAAGGCTTCTGGTAGACGAGCAGTACTTC. The chain employs TRBV18 and TRBJ2-7, with D uncertain. From germline, CDR1 is KGHSH and CDR2 LQKENI. This CDR3 comprises 14 residues. The ends were cut back, 2 bases at V and 5 bases at J, with 13 bases in the middle. Supplemented by reference TRBV18 and TRBJ2-7, the full variable domain reads NAGVMQNPRHLVRRRGQEARLRCSPMKGHSHVYWYRQLPEEGLKFMVYLQKENIIDESGMPKERFSAEFPKEGPSILRIQQVVRGDSAAYFCASSPRLLVDEQYFGPGTRLTVT.